The 24 T cell receptor beta chains given below trace back to one sample, sequenced in a study of T-cell memory formation after mild COVID-19. TCRdb processed the 5' RACE reads anew with MiXCR; each CDR3 protein has one entry. The table shows 550,000 to 700,000 distinct CDR3 sequences, with 17% occurring only once. Input material: PBMCs or a T cell subset sorted from them (not recorded which). The origin of the receptors is an adult woman who had mild COVID-19 (a few samples of this study predate the infection). Cell type and time point are not known.

This clonotype appeared a few times. V gene TRBV19 combines with J gene TRBJ2-7; 9 bases are a match to TRBD1. The CDR3 totals 13 residues. Germline lookup yields CDR1 LNHDA and CDR2 SQIVND (reference sequence). V was clipped by 7 bases and J by 5 bases; unmatched bases: 6. CDR3 in amino acids: CASTDRGSDEQYF. CDR3 bases: TGTGCCAGTACGGACAGGGGTTCCGACGAGCAGTACTTC.

With respect to this clonotype: One end of the junction is discordant with germline, which a read error may explain. This chain connects TRBV6-6 to TRBJ2-1; 7 bases agree with TRBD2. Germline V gives CDR1 MNHNY, CDR2 SVGAGI (reference sequence). This CDR3 comprises 12 residues. The CDR3 sequence is CASSPAGTKPYF. In DNA, the CDR3 is TGTGCCAGCAGCCCTGCCGGGACTAAGCCGTATTTC.

This clonotype was recorded many times. This chain connects TRBV20-1 to TRBJ2-3; D may be TRBD1 (5 bases). Germline CDR1 DFQATT, CDR2 SNEGSKA (reference sequence). Deletions cut 1 base from V and 4 bases from J, with 12 bases between. There are 14 residues in the CDR3. CDR3 sequence: CSARGQLKADTQYF. The DNA for the CDR3 is TGCAGTGCTAGAGGACAGTTAAAAGCAGATACGCAGTATTTT.

The chain recombines TRBV27 with TRBJ2-7; tentatively, D is TRBD1 (5 bases). CDR3 length: 13 residues. In germline, CDR1 is MNHEY, CDR2 SMNVEV (reference sequence). The V gene lost 0 bases and the J gene lost 5 bases, with 8 bases spanning the gap. The CDR3 spells CASSLSPRDEQYF. CDR3 DNA sequence: TGTGCCAGCAGTTTATCACCCAGGGACGAGCAGTACTTC.

Only a few counts were recorded for this clonotype. The rearrangement uses TRBV12-3 or TRBV12-4 and TRBJ1-1; the D is unclear. V was trimmed by 2 bases and J by 1 base, leaving 8 bases between them. The CDR3 consists of 14 residues. CDR3 DNA: TGTGCCAGCAGTTTAATAGGACGGAACACTGAAGCTTTCTTT. Protein sequence: CASSLIGRNTEAFF.

This chain joins TRBV6-6 and TRBJ2-5; 13 nucleotides line up with TRBD2. With V trimmed by 5 bases and J by 2 bases, 8 bases remained unmatched. This CDR3 has 17 residues. The germline V gene encodes CDR1 MNHNY and CDR2 SVGAGI (reference sequence). The DNA for the CDR3 is TGTGCCAGCAGTGGACCGACTAGCGGGGGGATACAAGAGACCCAGTACTTC. Translation gives CASSGPTSGGIQETQYF.

This clonotype was detected a few times. V usage is TRBV24-1 and J usage is TRBJ1-2; the match to TRBD1 covers 9 bases. Germline V gives CDR1 KGHDR, CDR2 SFDVKD. CDR3 size: 12 residues. Trimming cost V 9 bases and J 6 bases; bases outside gene matches: 4. The CDR3, as DNA: TGTGCCACCGAGGGGACAGGGAATGGCTACACCTTC. Its translation: CATEGTGNGYTF.

The chain joins TRBV2 to TRBJ2-1; D ambiguous. The CDR3 loop spans 11 amino acids. CDR1 SNHLY and CDR2 FYNNEI come from the germline V gene. V dropped 10 bases and J dropped 7 bases, with 11 bases sitting between them. CDR3 nucleotide sequence: TGTGCCAATCTAAATAGGAATGAGCAGTTCTTC. It is translated as CANLNRNEQFF.

This clonotype has more than one count but fewer than ten. CDR3 protein: CSAIDRTSGNYNEQFF. The CDR3 coding sequence is TGCAGTGCCATCGACCGGACTAGCGGGAATTACAATGAGCAGTTCTTC. This chain joins TRBV20-1 and TRBJ2-1; the match to TRBD2 covers 12 bases. CDR3 length equals 16 residues. With 6 bases clipped from V and 4 bases from J, the junction kept 10 bases outside the gene matches. Germline CDR1 reads DFQATT; CDR2 reads SNEGSKA (reference sequence).

There are many counts of this clonotype. J is TRBJ2-6 and V is TRBV7-6; 9 bases align to TRBD1. CDR1 and CDR2 (germline): SGHVS, FNYEAQ. The V gene end was trimmed by 5 bases and the J gene end by 2 bases; junction bases not matched to a gene: 10. This CDR3 has 18 amino acids. The CDR3 spells CASSLGGQGSPGANVLTF. In DNA, the CDR3 is TGTGCCAGCAGCCTAGGGGGACAGGGATCCCCTGGGGCCAACGTCCTGACTTTC.

Details on this clonotype: It may be a read error: a sequence one base away is much more abundant. The chain combines TRBV29-1 with TRBJ2-1; D gene uncertain. Germline V gene sequence: CDR1 SQVTM, CDR2 ANQGSEA. The CDR3 consists of 10 residues. The CDR3 reads CIVVGDEQFF. For the CDR3, the DNA is TGCATCGTTGTTGGGGATGAGCAGTTCTTC.

This chain uses TRBV4-1 with TRBJ2-1; 8 nucleotides align to TRBD2. V lost 0 bases, J lost 5 bases, and 9 bases stayed unmatched. Germline lookup yields CDR1 MGHRA and CDR2 YSYEKL. This CDR3 is 17 amino acids long. The CDR3 protein is CASSQEGISGINNEQFF. CDR3 coding DNA: TGCGCCAGCAGCCAAGAGGGGATTAGCGGGATAAACAATGAGCAGTTCTTC.

This clonotype turned up a few times. This chain joins TRBV12-3 or TRBV12-4 and TRBJ1-1; no firm D call. The V end was cut by 7 bases, the J end by 4 bases, with 13 bases between. This CDR3 is built from 13 residues. CDR3 loop: CASKLLGGTEAFF. DNA for the CDR3: TGTGCCAGCAAACTGCTGGGAGGCACTGAAGCTTTCTTT.

This clonotype was seen a handful of times. The chain couples TRBV7-2 to TRBJ1-2; a possible D gene is TRBD1 (6 bases). This CDR3 contains 15 residues. The germline V and J ends were trimmed by 0 bases and 4 bases, with 12 bases remaining between them. From germline, CDR1 is SGHTA and CDR2 FQGNSA. The CDR3 DNA sequence: TGTGCCAGCAGCTTAGCATACAGGGATGGCTATGGCTACACCTTC. This sequence encodes CASSLAYRDGYGYTF.

The chain is built from TRBV20-1 and TRBJ1-1; D not certain. Germline V CDR1 and CDR2: DFQATT, SNEGSKA (reference sequence). This CDR3 region has 15 residues. V was pared by 1 base and J by 0 bases, with 12 bases between. DNA of the CDR3: TGCAGTGCTAGAGCCTTGACGGCCTTGAACACTGAAGCTTTCTTT. Residues: CSARALTALNTEAFF.

This clonotype was counted only a few times. V is TRBV11-2 and J is TRBJ1-3; TRBD1 might be the D (5 bases). In germline, CDR1 is SGHAT, CDR2 FQNNGV. V dropped 3 bases and J dropped 5 bases, with 11 bases sitting between them. The CDR3 is 14 amino acids. As DNA, the CDR3 is TGTGCCAGCAGCTTCCAGGGTATCAGAAACACCATATATTTT. Translated, it gives CASSFQGIRNTIYF.

This clonotype was counted between two and nine times. The chain is built from TRBV7-9 and TRBJ2-7, with a tentative D call TRBD2 (5 bases). V was cut by 7 bases and J by 2 bases, with 18 bases left in between. Germline V gene data show CDR1 as SEHNR and CDR2 as FQNEAQ (reference sequence). This CDR3 has 15 amino acids. The CDR3 here is CASKLSISGPYEQYF. For the CDR3, the DNA is TGTGCCAGCAAGTTAAGTATCAGCGGCCCCTACGAGCAGTACTTC.

This clonotype was observed a handful of times. The chain uses TRBV12-3 or TRBV12-4 and TRBJ2-5; D is uncertain. The CDR3 covers 12 residues. V gave up 4 bases and J gave up 5 bases, with 8 bases separating them. CDR3 DNA: TGTGCCAGCAGTTCCTTGGAGGAGACCCAGTACTTC. Translated: CASSSLEETQYF.

This clonotype was seen a few times. V usage is TRBV10-3 and J usage is TRBJ2-7; D is uncertain. Trimming removed 5 bases from V and 3 bases from J, with 14 bases in between. CDR3 length: 14 amino acids. Germline V gene data show CDR1 as ENHRY and CDR2 as SYGVKD. CDR3 amino acids: CAISRVSDGYEQYF. CDR3 DNA sequence: TGTGCCATCAGTCGCGTTTCGGACGGCTACGAGCAGTACTTC.

The rearrangement uses TRBV2 and TRBJ1-2; no clear D gene. The germline CDR1 and CDR2 sequences are SNHLY and FYNNEI. The CDR3 covers 16 residues. The V end was cut by 2 bases, the J end by 8 bases, with 21 bases between. The CDR3 DNA follows: TGTGCCAGCAGTGAACGGTCCCTGATGACGCTGTGGGGCTACACCTTC. It specifies CASSERSLMTLWGYTF.

This clonotype was detected ten times or more. This rearrangement joins TRBV10-3 to TRBJ1-6; a weak D match, TRBD1 (6 bases). From germline, CDR1 is ENHRY and CDR2 SYGVKD. The CDR3 contains 15 residues. With 5 bases removed from V and 9 bases from J, the gap between germline ends came to 17 bases. The CDR3 DNA reads TGTGCCATCAGTAAAGAACAGGGAACGGGTTCACCCCTCCACTTT. This codes for CAISKEQGTGSPLHF.

The sample holds a few counts of this clonotype. This chain joins TRBV3-1 and TRBJ1-1, with D possibly matching TRBD1 (5 bases). The germline V gene encodes CDR1 LGHDT and CDR2 YNNKEL (reference sequence). CDR3 length: 11 amino acids. V was trimmed by 1 base and J by 9 bases, leaving 6 bases between them. CDR3 coding DNA: TGTGCCAGCAGCCAAGGGACACAAGCTTTCTTT. Encoded protein: CASSQGTQAFF. Drawing the rest from reference TRBV3-1 and TRBJ1-1, the complete variable domain is DTAVSQTPKYLVTQMGNDKSIKCEQNLGHDTMYWYKQDSKKFLKIMFSYNNKELIINETVPNRFSPKSPDKAHLNLHINSLELGDSAVYFCASSQGTQAFFGQGTRLTVV.

This chain connects TRBV27 to TRBJ2-7; TRBD1 agrees at 8 bases. CDR3 length: 15 residues. V gave up 6 bases and J gave up 6 bases; unmatched junction bases: 13. Germline loops: CDR1 MNHEY, CDR2 SMNVEV (reference sequence). The CDR3 sequence: CASRDWTGPRGEQYF. The CDR3 DNA reads TGTGCCAGCAGGGATTGGACAGGGCCAAGGGGCGAGCAGTACTTC.

This chain links TRBV5-1 with TRBJ2-1, with TRBD1 as a possible D gene (5 bases). Germline values: CDR1 SGHRS, CDR2 YFSETQ. V was shortened by 1 base and J by 4 bases, with 15 bases between the two germline ends. There are 16 residues in the CDR3. CDR3 protein: CASSLPQTALYNEQFF. CDR3 coding DNA: TGCGCCAGCAGCTTGCCCCAGACAGCCCTTTACAATGAGCAGTTCTTC.